This T cell receptor (beta chain) was captured by sequencing in a study of Ad26.COV2.S vaccination and SARS-CoV-2 variants. Overall study: Each vaccinee took Ad26.COV2.S intramuscularly, once or twice 56 days apart. Whole-study results and caveats: The study found similar non-spike TCR breadth in vaccine and placebo recipients. The authors reported substantial breadth in spike-specific CD8+ and CD4+ T cell responses after vaccination.

Assay used: immunoSEQ multiplex PCR; TCRdb lists only in-frame clones, some missing. Seen here are some 370,000 clones, 80% to 90% observed once, and the top ten hold about 7.1%. As to this clone: Its antigen is as yet unknown.

Treatment of the sample: about 20 received Ad26.COV2.S at low or high dose, single or two shots; 5 received placebo; per-sample allocation not given. Day 63 following the first vaccine or placebo injection was when the samples were taken. As its vector, the vaccine had Ad26, which expressed Wuhan-strain SARS-CoV-2 spike. The CDR3 spans 15 residues. Germline V gene data show CDR1 as MNHNY and CDR2 as SVGAGI (reference sequence). The V end lost 5 bases, the J end lost 1 base, and 9 bases lay between the germline ends. The chain recombines TRBV6-6 with TRBJ2-6; D might be TRBD1 or TRBD2, each matching 5 bases. The TCR was taken from a person aged 18 to 59 who received the Ad26.COV2.S COVID-19 vaccine or a placebo. The sequences come from peripheral blood, collected in a trial of Ad26.COV2.S vaccine versus placebo. CDR3 sequence reads: CASSLRGSGANVLTF. The CDR3 region has the DNA TGTGCCAGCAGTCTGAGGGGTTCTGGGGCCAACGTCCTGACTTTC.